This T cell receptor beta chain was identified in a study of T cells in Graves' hyperthyroidism and ophthalmopathy. The CDR3 consists of 15 residues. CDR1 and CDR2 from the germline V gene are SGHRS and YFSETQ. RNA transcripts were the template for amplifying TCR beta CDR3 regions. The TCR CDR3 first-round RT-PCR relied on the HTBI primer set. MiXCR was run by TCRdb on the multiplex PCR reads, yielding one entry per CDR3 protein. The sample lists some 570,000 distinct CDR3 sequences, 17% occurring once. Details on this clonotype: Compared with germline, one end of the junction differs, possibly owing to a read error.

A NOSPECS grade of at least 4, a Clinical Activity Score of at least 3 and duration under 3 months were recorded in ophthalmopathy patients. The chain employs TRBV5-1 and TRBJ1-1; possibly TRBD1 for D (5 bases). This TCR was sampled from a woman under 30 with Graves' ophthalmopathy. Source material: blood. CDR3: CTSSSRAGGGTEAFF. As DNA, the CDR3 is TGCACCAGCAGCTCTCGGGCTGGGGGGGGGACTGAAGCTTTCTTT.